This is a list of T cell receptor beta chains from one sample in a study of shared clonotypes between healthy human individuals. The protocol was immunoSEQ multiplex PCR, while the TCRdb copy is restricted to in-frame clones and leaves out a portion. Seen here are roughly 810,000 clones, roughly 96% observed once, and the top ten hold about 0.22%. The sequencing sample was made of naive CD8+ T cells sorted from blood. The receptors come from a man aged 30 to 39 in good health. Each CDR3 is given with its conserved first and last residue. The D gene is left open where the match is weak. Only some rows state a clone size, as once, few, many or a class for expanded clones.

j_gene: TRBJ2-1; d_gene: TRBD2; abundance: once; v_gene: TRBV7-2; CDR3aa: CASSLGLAGSNEQFF; CDR3nt: TGTGCCAGCAGCCTTGGACTAGCGGGAAGCAATGAGCAGTTCTTC
j_gene: TRBJ2-2; d_gene: .; abundance: .; v_gene: TRBV30; CDR3aa: CAWSHGGPLNTGELFF; CDR3nt: TGTGCCTGGAGTCACGGAGGCCCCTTGAACACCGGGGAGCTGTTTTTT
j_gene: TRBJ1-2; d_gene: .; abundance: .; v_gene: TRBV28; CDR3aa: CASSLSRDYGYTF; CDR3nt: TGTGCCAGCAGTTTGTCACGGGACTATGGCTACACCTTC
j_gene: TRBJ2-7; d_gene: .; abundance: .; v_gene: TRBV10-3; CDR3aa: CAISNAAEQYF; CDR3nt: TGTGCCATCAGCAACGCTGCCGAGCAGTACTTC
j_gene: TRBJ2-7; d_gene: .; abundance: .; v_gene: TRBV7-2; CDR3aa: CASSFFRTYEQYF; CDR3nt: TGTGCCAGCAGCTTTTTCAGAACCTACGAGCAGTACTTC
j_gene: TRBJ1-2; d_gene: .; abundance: .; v_gene: TRBV29-1; CDR3aa: CSVEDGRGDYGYTF; CDR3nt: TGCAGCGTTGAAGACGGACGGGGGGACTATGGCTACACCTTC
j_gene: TRBJ2-1; d_gene: .; abundance: .; v_gene: TRBV19; CDR3aa: CASSISSVSYNEQFF; CDR3nt: TGTGCCAGTAGTATTTCTAGCGTCTCCTACAATGAGCAGTTCTTC
j_gene: TRBJ2-7; d_gene: TRBD2; abundance: once; v_gene: TRBV27; CDR3aa: CASSLGGTSDASAYEQYF; CDR3nt: TGTGCCAGCAGTTTGGGGGGGACTAGCGATGCCTCGGCCTACGAGCAGTACTTC
j_gene: TRBJ2-7; d_gene: .; abundance: .; v_gene: TRBV6-5; CDR3aa: CASSSHSLPYEQYF; CDR3nt: TGTGCCAGCAGTTCCCACAGCCTACCCTACGAGCAGTACTTC
j_gene: TRBJ2-7; d_gene: .; abundance: .; v_gene: TRBV5-1; CDR3aa: CASSLAGGVGEQYF; CDR3nt: TGCGCCAGCAGCTTGGCCGGAGGGGTGGGCGAGCAGTACTTC
j_gene: TRBJ2-7; d_gene: TRBD2; abundance: once; v_gene: TRBV27; CDR3aa: CASSGTSFSYEQYF; CDR3nt: TGTGCCAGCAGTGGGACTAGTTTTTCCTACGAGCAGTACTTC
j_gene: TRBJ2-7; d_gene: TRBD1; abundance: .; v_gene: TRBV4-2; CDR3aa: CASSQGTGDTYEQYF; CDR3nt: TGTGCCAGCAGCCAGGGGACAGGGGACACCTACGAGCAGTACTTC
j_gene: TRBJ2-6; d_gene: .; abundance: .; v_gene: TRBV28; CDR3aa: CASSFFRVSGANVLTF; CDR3nt: TGTGCCAGCAGCTTTTTTCGGGTATCTGGGGCCAACGTCCTGACTTTC
j_gene: TRBJ1-1; d_gene: TRBD1; abundance: .; v_gene: TRBV30; CDR3aa: CAWRSGDREINTEAFF; CDR3nt: TGTGCCTGGAGATCCGGGGACAGGGAGATAAACACTGAAGCTTTCTTT
j_gene: TRBJ1-4; d_gene: .; abundance: .; v_gene: TRBV10-2; CDR3aa: CASTGSTNEKLFF; CDR3nt: TGCGCCAGCACCGGGTCGACTAATGAAAAACTGTTTTTT
j_gene: TRBJ2-7; d_gene: .; abundance: .; v_gene: TRBV5-3; CDR3aa: CASSLAARDIYEQYF; CDR3nt: TGTGCCAGCAGTTTGGCGGCCAGGGACATCTACGAGCAGTACTTC
j_gene: TRBJ2-1; d_gene: .; abundance: .; v_gene: TRBV14; CDR3aa: CASSQGGTFLDSYNEQFF; CDR3nt: TGTGCCAGCAGCCAAGGCGGGACGTTTCTCGATTCCTACAATGAGCAGTTCTTC
j_gene: TRBJ2-3; d_gene: TRBD2; abundance: .; v_gene: TRBV10-3; CDR3aa: CAIRPVAGEIADTQYF; CDR3nt: TGTGCCATCAGGCCAGTAGCGGGAGAAATCGCAGATACGCAGTATTTT
j_gene: TRBJ1-1; d_gene: TRBD1; abundance: .; v_gene: TRBV7-9; CDR3aa: CANRTGLTEAFF; CDR3nt: TGTGCCAACAGGACAGGCCTCACTGAAGCTTTCTTT